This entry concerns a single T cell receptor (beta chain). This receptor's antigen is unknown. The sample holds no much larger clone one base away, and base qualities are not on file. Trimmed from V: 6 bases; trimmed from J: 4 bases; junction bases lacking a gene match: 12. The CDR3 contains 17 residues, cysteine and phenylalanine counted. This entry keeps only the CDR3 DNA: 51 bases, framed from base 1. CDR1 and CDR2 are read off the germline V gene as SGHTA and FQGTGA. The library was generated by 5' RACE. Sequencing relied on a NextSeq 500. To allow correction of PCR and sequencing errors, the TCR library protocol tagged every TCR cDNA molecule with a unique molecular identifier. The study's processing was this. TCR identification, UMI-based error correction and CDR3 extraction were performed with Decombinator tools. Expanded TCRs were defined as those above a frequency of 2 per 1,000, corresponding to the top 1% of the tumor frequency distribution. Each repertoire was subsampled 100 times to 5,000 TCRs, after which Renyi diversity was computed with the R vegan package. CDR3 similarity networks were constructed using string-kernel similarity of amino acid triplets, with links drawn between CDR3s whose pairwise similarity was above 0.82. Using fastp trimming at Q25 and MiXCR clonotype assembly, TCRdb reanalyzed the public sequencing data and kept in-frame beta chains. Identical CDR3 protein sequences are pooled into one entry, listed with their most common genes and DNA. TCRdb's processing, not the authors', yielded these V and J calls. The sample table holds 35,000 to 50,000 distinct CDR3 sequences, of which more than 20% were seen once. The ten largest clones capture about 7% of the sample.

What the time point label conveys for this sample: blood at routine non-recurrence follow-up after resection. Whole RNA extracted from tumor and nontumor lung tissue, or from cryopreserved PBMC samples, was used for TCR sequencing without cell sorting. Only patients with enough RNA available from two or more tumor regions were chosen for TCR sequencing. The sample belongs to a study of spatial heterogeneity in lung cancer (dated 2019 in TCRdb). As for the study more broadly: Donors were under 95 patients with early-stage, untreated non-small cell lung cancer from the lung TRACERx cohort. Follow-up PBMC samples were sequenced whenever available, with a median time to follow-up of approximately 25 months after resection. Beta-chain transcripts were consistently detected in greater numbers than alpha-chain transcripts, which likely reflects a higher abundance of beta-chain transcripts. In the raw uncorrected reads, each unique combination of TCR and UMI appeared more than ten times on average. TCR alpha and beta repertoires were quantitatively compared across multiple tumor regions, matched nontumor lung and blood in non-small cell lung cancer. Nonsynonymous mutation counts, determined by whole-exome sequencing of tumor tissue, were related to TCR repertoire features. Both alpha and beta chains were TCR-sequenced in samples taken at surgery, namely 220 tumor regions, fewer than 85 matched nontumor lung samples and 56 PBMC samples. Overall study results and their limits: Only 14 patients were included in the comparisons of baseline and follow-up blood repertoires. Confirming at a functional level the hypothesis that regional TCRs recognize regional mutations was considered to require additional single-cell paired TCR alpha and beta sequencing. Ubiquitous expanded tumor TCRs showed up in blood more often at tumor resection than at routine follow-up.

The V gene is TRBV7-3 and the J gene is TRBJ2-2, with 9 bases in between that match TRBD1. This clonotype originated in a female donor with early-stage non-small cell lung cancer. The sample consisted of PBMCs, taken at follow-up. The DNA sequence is TGTGCCAGCAGACCCCCATCGACAGGGGGTGTCACCGGGGAGCTGTTTTTT. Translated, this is CASRPPSTGGVTGELFF. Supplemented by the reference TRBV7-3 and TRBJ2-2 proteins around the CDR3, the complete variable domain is GAGVSQTPSNKVTEKGKYVELRCDPISGHTALYWYRQSLGQGPEFLIYFQGTGAADDSGLPNDRFFAVRPEGSVSTLKIQRTERGDSAVYLCASRPPSTGGVTGELFFGEGSRLTVL.